There are a few counts of the clone carrying this T cell receptor beta chain. Its target is unknown. Germline loops: CDR1 PRHDT, CDR2 FYEKMQ (reference sequence). J gave up 8 bases and V 2 bases, and 6 bases lay outside the gene matches. The CDR3 has 15 amino acids. The sample originates from a study of blood T cells in healthy people across ages. General study points: Diversity of TCR beta per million T cells declined in a roughly linear way with age.

For the second PCR, which ran for about 6 to 12 cycles, a sample-barcoded 5' primer and a J-beta primer mix were used. In TCRdb, the 5' RACE reads were re-called with MiXCR into one record per CDR3 protein. This sample has around 520,000 distinct CDR3 sequences, with 25% to 35% found just once. These data also formed part of another study, on T cells of mothers and their children. That paper states: Nine systemically healthy Caucasian donors: three mothers, six children. The data showed no persistent microchimeric T cell clones.

V usage is TRBV13 and J usage is TRBJ2-7; 13 bases line up with TRBD2. The origin of this receptor is a boy aged 2 to 9 in good health. The sample taken for sequencing was blood. The CDR3, as DNA: TGTGCCAGCAGCTTATACGGACTAGCGGGAGACCAGCAGTACTTC. Translated: CASSLYGLAGDQQYF.